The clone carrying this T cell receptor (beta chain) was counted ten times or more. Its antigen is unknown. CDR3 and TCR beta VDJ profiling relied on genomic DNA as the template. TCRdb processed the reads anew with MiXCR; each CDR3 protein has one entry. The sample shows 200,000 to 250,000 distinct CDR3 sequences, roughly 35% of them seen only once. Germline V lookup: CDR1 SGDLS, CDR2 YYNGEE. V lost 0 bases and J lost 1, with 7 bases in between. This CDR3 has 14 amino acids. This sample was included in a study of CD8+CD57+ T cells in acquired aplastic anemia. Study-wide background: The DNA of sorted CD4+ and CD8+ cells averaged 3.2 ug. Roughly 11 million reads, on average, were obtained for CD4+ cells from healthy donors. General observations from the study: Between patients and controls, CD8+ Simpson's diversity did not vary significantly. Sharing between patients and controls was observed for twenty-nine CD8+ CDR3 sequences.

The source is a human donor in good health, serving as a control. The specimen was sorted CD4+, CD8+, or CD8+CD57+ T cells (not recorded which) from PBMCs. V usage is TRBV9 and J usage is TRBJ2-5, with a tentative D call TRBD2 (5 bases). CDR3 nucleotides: TGTGCCAGCAGCGTAGGGGCGGGCCAAGAGACCCAGTACTTC. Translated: CASSVGAGQETQYF. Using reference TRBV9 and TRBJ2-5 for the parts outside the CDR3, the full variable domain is DSGVTQTPKHLITATGQRVTLRCSPRSGDLSVYWYQQSLDQGLQFLIQYYNGEERAKGNILERFSAQQFPDLHSELNLSSLELGDSALYFCASSVGAGQETQYFGPGTRLLVL.